Following are 30 T cell receptor beta chains from one sample sequenced in a study of T-cell memory formation after mild COVID-19. In TCRdb, the 5' RACE reads were re-called with MiXCR into one record per CDR3 protein. Found here are some 490,000 distinct CDR3 sequences, over 15% of them singletons; the top ten hold roughly 12%. The material sequenced was PBMCs or a T cell subset sorted from them (not recorded which). The source of these receptors is an adult woman who had mild COVID-19 (a few samples of this study predate the infection). Cell type and time point are not known.

The rearrangement links TRBV5-1 to TRBJ2-3; D not resolved. The V end was cut by 4 bases, the J end by 7 bases, with 16 bases between. CDR1 and CDR2 (germline): SGHRS, YFSETQ. The CDR3 loop spans 14 amino acids. CDR3 residues: CASSVTTEANTQYF. The DNA for the CDR3 is TGCGCCAGCAGCGTCACGACCGAAGCAAATACGCAGTATTTT. The full variable domain, its missing parts supplied by reference TRBV5-1 and TRBJ2-3, is KAGVTQTPRYLIKTRGQQVTLSCSPISGHRSVSWYQQTPGQGLQFLFEYFSETQRNKGNFPGRFSGRQFSNSRSEMNVSTLELGDSALYLCASSVTTEANTQYFGPGTRLTVL.

This clonotype was counted between two and nine times. The rearrangement links TRBV24-1 to TRBJ2-7, with unresolved D. Trimming cost V 4 bases and J 2 bases, with 11 bases left between them. Germline V gene sequence: CDR1 KGHDR, CDR2 SFDVKD. The CDR3 runs 14 residues. In DNA form, the CDR3 reads TGTGCCACCAGTGACGGGCCCCGGGCCTACGAGCAGTACTTC. It specifies CATSDGPRAYEQYF.

The CDR3 reads CASRKTDRYQETQYF. The CDR3 region has the DNA TGTGCCAGCAGAAAGACGGACAGATACCAAGAGACCCAGTACTTC. J is TRBJ2-5 and V is TRBV27, with D tentatively TRBD1 (6 bases). V was trimmed by 6 bases and J by 0 bases, leaving 14 bases between them. The CDR3 is 15 residues long. Germline-derived CDR1 and CDR2 are MNHEY and SMNVEV (reference sequence).

This clonotype was seen only a few times. The gene calls are TRBV4-2 and TRBJ2-5; possibly TRBD2 for D (6 bases). Per the germline V gene, CDR1 is LGHNA and CDR2 is YNFKEQ. This CDR3 region has 16 residues. V lost 4 bases and J 0 bases, leaving 15 bases between the germline ends. In DNA, the CDR3 is TGTGCCAGCAGCCCCGGGGGTAGAGACTACCAAGAGACCCAGTACTTC. Translating gives CASSPGGRDYQETQYF.

The genes are TRBV20-1 and TRBJ1-2, with 7 bases that match TRBD1. V lost 6 bases and J lost 3; bases outside the gene matches: 4. The CDR3 runs 12 residues. The germline gives CDR1 DFQATT, CDR2 SNEGSKA (reference sequence). For the CDR3, the DNA is TGCAGTGCCCGCAGGGGGGACTATGGCTACACCTTC. The encoded protein is CSARRGDYGYTF.

In this sample, this clonotype turned up many times. An end of the junction does not agree with germline; a read error may underlie this. V is TRBV5-1 and J is TRBJ2-3; 7 bases align to TRBD2. Germline CDR1 SGHRS, CDR2 YFSETQ. This CDR3 is built from 14 residues. The CDR3 DNA sequence: TGTGCCAGCAGCCCCGGACTAGAGACAGATACGCAGTATTTT. Amino acid sequence: CASSPGLETDTQYF.

The chain recombines TRBV18 with TRBJ2-2; D possibly corresponds to TRBD2 (6 bases). This CDR3 has 16 residues. Deletions cut 2 bases from V and 3 bases from J, with 13 bases between. Per germline, CDR1 KGHSH and CDR2 LQKENI. The CDR3 DNA is TGTGCCAGCTCACCAATGGCGGGGAAAGACACCGGGGAGCTGTTTTTT. Its translation is CASSPMAGKDTGELFF.

The sample holds a few counts of this clonotype. The rearrangement uses TRBV7-9 and TRBJ1-1, with TRBD1 matching over 8 bases. The CDR3 length is 14 residues. CDR1 is SEHNR, CDR2 FQNEAQ, per germline (reference sequence). Trimming at V came to 5 bases and at J to 4 bases, leaving 6 bases not matched to a gene. The CDR3 coding sequence is TGTGCCAGCAGCCAGGGACAGGCGTCCACTGAAGCTTTCTTT. This encodes CASSQGQASTEAFF.

Many counts were recorded for this clonotype. The V call is TRBV7-8, the J call TRBJ2-1, with TRBD1 matching 12 bases. The V segment lost 5 bases and the J segment 9 bases; nucleotides outside the gene matches: 8. Per germline, CDR1 SGHVS and CDR2 FQNEAQ. The CDR3 length is 15 residues. The DNA for the CDR3 is TGTGCCAGCAGCCTACGGGACAGGGGGCCAAGTGAGCAGTTCTTC. Amino acids: CASSLRDRGPSEQFF.

This clonotype was observed many times. The CDR3 DNA sequence: TGTGCCAGCAGCTTAGACGGCCGCTCCTACAATGAGCAGTTCTTC. Residues: CASSLDGRSYNEQFF. The chain links TRBV7-9 to TRBJ2-1, with D hard to call. The CDR3 is 15 amino acids. In germline, CDR1 is SEHNR, CDR2 FQNEAQ (reference sequence). V shed 1 base and J shed 0 bases, with 7 bases lying between them.

This clonotype has only a few counts. The chain's CDR3 is CASSMTTEAFF. The CDR3 bases are TGTGCCAGTAGTATGACCACTGAAGCTTTCTTT. The chain carries TRBV19 and TRBJ1-1; D gene ambiguous. Germline CDR1 LNHDA, CDR2 SQIVND (reference sequence). The V and J ends lost 3 bases and 4 bases respectively, with 3 bases between them. The CDR3 extends over 11 amino acids.

This clonotype was counted between two and nine times. The rearrangement joins TRBV7-6 to TRBJ1-5, with D hard to call. CDR3 length equals 13 residues. V gave up 1 base and J gave up 6 bases, with 7 bases separating them. CDR1 and CDR2 (germline): SGHVS, FNYEAQ. This chain's CDR3 is CASSLDSGQPQHF. DNA of the CDR3: TGTGCCAGCAGCTTAGATTCTGGTCAGCCCCAGCATTTT.

This clonotype appeared many times. J is TRBJ2-1 and V is TRBV7-9; 8 nucleotides line up with TRBD2. The J segment lost 4 bases and the V segment lost 5 bases, leaving 13 bases of the junction unmatched. The CDR3 consists of 17 residues. Per germline, CDR1 SEHNR and CDR2 FQNEAQ (reference sequence). CDR3 amino acids: CASSPLWSGSHYNEQFF. In nucleotides, the CDR3 is TGTGCCAGCAGCCCGTTGTGGAGCGGGAGCCATTACAATGAGCAGTTCTTC.

J is TRBJ1-3 and V is TRBV29-1; 9 nucleotides align to TRBD1. V lost 6 bases and J lost 4; bases outside the gene matches: 4. Germline CDR1 is SQVTM and CDR2 is ANQGSEA. This CDR3 comprises 13 residues. CDR3 residues: CSVPGQGGNTIYF. CDR3 DNA sequence: TGCAGCGTGCCCGGACAGGGGGGAAACACCATATATTTT.

The CDR3 is CSARGTGTETQYF. CDR3 DNA sequence: TGCAGTGCTAGAGGAACAGGGACAGAGACCCAGTACTTC. V and J are TRBV20-1 and TRBJ2-5, with D possibly matching TRBD1 (6 bases). The CDR3 length is 13 residues. Trimming removed 1 base at V and 4 bases at J, with 10 bases between. The germline CDR1 and CDR2 sequences are DFQATT and SNEGSKA (reference sequence).

This chain links TRBV30 with TRBJ2-5; 10 bases fit TRBD2. Looked up from germline, CDR1 is GTSNPN and CDR2 is SVGIG (reference sequence). The trim removed 1 base at V and 5 bases at J, leaving 7 bases unmatched. The CDR3 totals 15 residues. CDR3: CAWSELGLAMETQYF. Written as DNA, the CDR3 is TGTGCCTGGAGTGAGCTGGGACTAGCGATGGAGACCCAGTACTTC.

A few counts support this clonotype. In DNA, the CDR3 is TGCGCCAGCAGTGAAGATACAACGTCCTCTGGGGCCAACGTCCTGACTTTC. The encoded protein is CASSEDTTSSGANVLTF. This chain connects TRBV5-1 to TRBJ2-6; D unresolved. The V and J ends lost 5 bases and 0 bases respectively, with 15 bases between them. The CDR3 is 17 amino acids. Germline CDR1 and CDR2: SGHRS and YFSETQ.

This clonotype has a count of ten or more. The chain combines TRBV24-1 with TRBJ2-1, with unresolved D. There are 13 residues in the CDR3. The V and J ends lost 1 base and 4 bases respectively, with 4 bases between them. Germline CDR1 and CDR2: KGHDR and SFDVKD. The CDR3 reads CATSDFGYNEQFF. For the CDR3, the DNA is TGTGCCACCAGTGATTTTGGATACAATGAGCAGTTCTTC.

In its sample, this clonotype was seen many times. This chain links TRBV29-1 with TRBJ2-5; 7 bases match TRBD2. The V gene end was trimmed by 6 bases and the J gene end by 2 bases; junction bases not matched to a gene: 3. The V gene's germline CDR1 is SQVTM and CDR2 ANQGSEA. CDR3 length: 12 amino acids. The DNA for the CDR3 is TGCAGCGTAGAGCGGGGACAAGAGACCCAGTACTTC. Its translation: CSVERGQETQYF.

This clonotype was found a few times. The chain carries TRBV4-1 and TRBJ2-1, with D uncertain. Germline loops: CDR1 MGHRA, CDR2 YSYEKL. Trimming stripped 1 base from V and 13 bases from J, with 20 bases between. The CDR3 has 15 amino acids. CDR3 protein: CASSQALGLRVGQFF. The CDR3 coding sequence is TGCGCCAGCAGCCAAGCCCTCGGGCTTCGGGTTGGTCAGTTCTTC.

This clonotype was counted a few times. V is TRBV6-2 or TRBV6-3 and J is TRBJ2-7; 12 nucleotides align to TRBD2. V was clipped by 4 bases and J by 3 bases; unmatched bases: 4. Germline V gene lookup returns CDR1 MNHEY and CDR2 SVGEGT. This CDR3 contains 15 residues. CDR3 amino acids: CASSSTSGGFYEQYF. DNA for the CDR3: TGTGCCAGCAGTTCGACTAGCGGGGGATTCTACGAGCAGTACTTC.

The chain carries TRBV5-6 and TRBJ1-1; weak D call: TRBD1 (5 bases). The CDR3 consists of 15 residues. In germline, CDR1 is SGHDT, CDR2 YYEEEE. Trimming left V 0 bases short and J 6 bases short, with 15 bases between. The CDR3 reads CASSLERGRASEAFF. The CDR3 DNA reads as TGTGCCAGCAGCTTGGAACGCGGCAGGGCGTCTGAAGCTTTCTTT.

This clonotype was detected only a few times. V gene TRBV3-1 combines with J gene TRBJ2-5; 8 positions agree with TRBD2. Germline V gives CDR1 LGHDT, CDR2 YNNKEL (reference sequence). The CDR3 loop spans 19 amino acids. V gave up 0 bases and J gave up 5 bases; unmatched junction bases: 17. The CDR3 sequence is CASSQEQPGTRTPMETQYF. The CDR3 DNA reads as TGTGCCAGCAGCCAAGAGCAACCAGGGACTAGGACACCGATGGAGACCCAGTACTTC.

In this sample, this clonotype turned up a few times. The V and J genes are TRBV6-2 or TRBV6-3 and TRBJ1-1; a possible D gene is TRBD1 (5 bases). The CDR3 loop spans 11 amino acids. CDR1 is MNHEY and CDR2 is SVGEGT in the germline V gene. The germline V and J ends were trimmed by 6 bases and 10 bases, with 12 bases remaining between them. As DNA, the CDR3 is TGTGCCAGCAGGGACACCAAAGTAGCTTTCTTT. Translated: CASRDTKVAFF.

This rearrangement joins TRBV5-1 to TRBJ2-1; TRBD2 aligns across 8 bases. The V and J ends lost 3 bases and 2 bases, in that order; junction bases with no gene match: 1. Germline V gives CDR1 SGHRS, CDR2 YFSETQ. The CDR3 is 14 residues long. CDR3: CASSSGGAYNEQFF. CDR3 nucleotide sequence: TGCGCCAGCAGCTCCGGGGGGGCCTACAATGAGCAGTTCTTC.

This clonotype came up a few times. The chain recombines TRBV7-9 with TRBJ1-6, with unresolved D. CDR1 SEHNR and CDR2 FQNEAQ come from the germline V gene (reference sequence). This CDR3 spans 14 amino acids. V was clipped by 4 bases and J by 6 bases, with 10 bases between them. The CDR3: CASSSRSGNSPLHF. DNA of the CDR3: TGTGCCAGCAGCTCCCGCTCCGGTAATTCACCCCTCCACTTT.

This clonotype was picked up a small number of times. The chain joins TRBV10-3 to TRBJ1-5; D is possibly TRBD1 (5 bases). The germline CDR1 and CDR2 sequences are ENHRY and SYGVKD. Trimming took 8 bases from V and 5 from J, leaving 10 bases between them. CDR3 length: 12 amino acids. The CDR3: CAIGTGDQPQHF. The CDR3 DNA follows: TGTGCCATCGGGACGGGGGATCAGCCCCAGCATTTT.

This sequence joins TRBV2 and TRBJ2-3; D not certain. Germline CDR1 and CDR2: SNHLY and FYNNEI. Between the trimmed V and J ends, which lost 2 bases and 2 bases, there was a span of 8 bases. This CDR3 region has 14 residues. CDR3 DNA sequence: TGTGCCAGCAGTGAAAACTATATCACAGATACGCAGTATTTT. Translation: CASSENYITDTQYF.

This clonotype was recorded a few times. As DNA, the CDR3 is TGTGCCAGCAGTTCCGGGGGGGCCTTCGAGCAGTACTTC. Encoded protein: CASSSGGAFEQYF. The chain employs TRBV6-5 and TRBJ2-7; TRBD2 aligns across 8 bases. Germline CDR1 and CDR2: MNHEY and SVGAGI. The V segment lost 4 bases and the J segment 6 bases; nucleotides outside the gene matches: 5. This CDR3 region has 13 residues.

The chain couples TRBV3-1 to TRBJ2-2; D uncertain. The V gene's germline CDR1 is LGHDT and CDR2 YNNKEL (reference sequence). The CDR3 loop spans 13 amino acids. CDR3 coding DNA: TGTGCTTCGGGCCCCAAGGGCGCCGGGGAGCTGTTTTTT. This codes for CASGPKGAGELFF.